The 28 T cell receptor beta chains below come from one sample, sequenced in a study of blood T cell repertoires in COVID-19. Here immunoSEQ multiplex PCR was the method, and the copy in TCRdb shows in-frame clones only, minus some. In the table there are roughly 68,000 clones, approximately 82% of which are singletons. Material for sequencing was peripheral blood. The receptors come from a woman aged 80 or older with acute or convalescent COVID-19.

The chain combines TRBV29-1 with TRBJ1-2; a weak D match, TRBD1 (5 bases). CDR1 and CDR2 (germline): SQVTM, ANQGSEA. V lost 4 bases to trimming and J lost 4 bases, with 7 bases between them. The CDR3 extends over 11 amino acids. The CDR3 DNA reads as TGCAGCGTTGGACAGCTCTATGGCTACACCTTC. Residues: CSVGQLYGYTF. The full variable domain, in which reference TRBV29-1 and TRBJ1-2 provide the parts outside the CDR3, is SAVISQKPSRDICQRGTSLTIQCQVDSQVTMMFWYRQQPGQSLTLIATANQGSEATYESGFVIDKFPISRPNLTFSTLTVSNMSPEDSSIYLCSVGQLYGYTFGSGTRLTVV.

This clone was observed a single time. The chain recombines TRBV7-8 with TRBJ2-7; TRBD1 agrees at 8 bases. The trim removed 5 bases at V and 3 bases at J, leaving 6 bases unmatched. The CDR3 extends over 14 amino acids. CDR1 SGHVS and CDR2 FQNEAQ come from the germline V gene. The DNA for the CDR3 is TGTGCCAGCAGCGCCGGGACAGGCTACTACGAGCAGTACTTC. This gives the protein CASSAGTGYYEQYF.

V and J are TRBV6-2 or TRBV6-3 and TRBJ2-1, with D perhaps matching TRBD2 (6 bases). V lost 5 bases, J lost 2 bases, and 16 bases lay in between. CDR1 MNHEY and CDR2 SVGEGT come from the germline V gene. The length of the CDR3 is 16 residues. CDR3 in amino acids: CASSLLAGAAYNEQFF. CDR3 sequence (DNA): TGTGCCAGCAGTCTACTAGCTGGAGCCGCCTACAATGAGCAGTTCTTC.

The CDR3: CAWSVRNSFFF. The CDR3 DNA reads as TGTGCCTGGAGTGTACGGAACAGCTTTTTCTTT. The chain combines TRBV30 with TRBJ1-1; the D is unclear. V was pared by 0 bases and J by 13 bases, with 12 bases between. The CDR3 is 11 amino acids. Germline-derived CDR1 and CDR2 are GTSNPN and SVGIG (reference sequence).

V usage is TRBV9 and J usage is TRBJ1-6; D ambiguous. The germline V gene encodes CDR1 SGDLS and CDR2 YYNGEE. The CDR3 totals 19 residues. V lost 0 bases and J lost 0, with 16 bases in between. CDR3 sequence: CASSVAPDPGSSYNSPLHF. The CDR3 DNA sequence: TGTGCCAGCAGCGTAGCCCCTGACCCGGGGAGCTCCTATAATTCACCCCTCCACTTT. Based on the CDR3 plus reference TRBV9 and TRBJ1-6, the full variable domain is DSGVTQTPKHLITATGQRVTLRCSPRSGDLSVYWYQQSLDQGLQFLIQYYNGEERAKGNILERFSAQQFPDLHSELNLSSLELGDSALYFCASSVAPDPGSSYNSPLHFGNGTRLTVT.

This chain joins TRBV5-1 and TRBJ1-1, with a tentative D call TRBD1 (6 bases). The germline V gene encodes CDR1 SGHRS and CDR2 YFSETQ. Trimming removed 4 bases from V and 4 bases from J, with 14 bases in between. The CDR3 totals 14 residues. CDR3 DNA sequence: TGCGCCAGCAGCCAAGGACAGAAAGGCACTGAAGCTTTCTTT. This translates into CASSQGQKGTEAFF.

The rearrangement links TRBV7-6 to TRBJ1-5; 9 bases match TRBD1. J lost 4 bases, V lost 3 bases, and 4 bases had no gene match. Germline-derived CDR1 and CDR2 are SGHVS and FNYEAQ. The CDR3 sequence is 15 residues long. The CDR3 DNA sequence: TGTGCCAGCAGCTTGGACAGGGGATTGAATCAGCCCCAGCATTTT. The encoded protein is CASSLDRGLNQPQHF.

The chain links TRBV3-1 (or the pseudogene TRBV3-2) to TRBJ2-7; TRBD2 matches at 10 bases. CDR3 length: 18 residues. The V gene end was trimmed by 2 bases and the J gene end by 3 bases; junction bases not matched to a gene: 13. Per the germline V gene, CDR1 is LGHDT and CDR2 is YNNKEL (reference sequence). The CDR3 sequence is CASSQSPLLAGQGYEQYF. As DNA, the CDR3 is TGTGCCAGCAGCCAATCCCCCCTACTAGCGGGACAAGGCTACGAGCAGTACTTC.

The rearrangement uses TRBV5-5 and TRBJ1-2; D is ambiguous. The CDR3 length is 14 residues. V lost 0 bases and J lost 4, with 10 bases in between. Germline CDR1 reads SGHKS; CDR2 reads YYEKEE (reference sequence). CDR3 residues: CASSLVSSSYGYTF. CDR3 DNA sequence: TGTGCCAGCAGCTTGGTCTCAAGCTCCTATGGCTACACCTTC.

This sequence joins TRBV7-9 and TRBJ2-2, with TRBD1 matching 10 bases. With V trimmed by 5 bases and J by 4 bases, 7 bases remained unmatched. Looked up from germline, CDR1 is SEHNR and CDR2 is FQNEAQ (reference sequence). The CDR3 runs to 16 residues. The CDR3 sequence: CASSHYRDRGTGELFF. CDR3 nucleotides: TGTGCCAGCAGCCACTACCGGGACAGGGGCACCGGGGAGCTGTTTTTT.

V gene TRBV7-6 combines with J gene TRBJ2-1; 11 nucleotides match TRBD2. The CDR3 consists of 15 residues. Germline loops: CDR1 SGHVS, CDR2 FNYEAQ. Trimming took 6 bases from V and 9 from J; bases not matched to a gene: 10. CDR3 protein: CASRSTSGSGGEQFF. The DNA of the CDR3 is TGTGCCAGCAGGAGTACTAGCGGGAGCGGGGGTGAGCAGTTCTTC.

J is TRBJ2-5 and V is TRBV11-1, with 8 positions matching TRBD2. Germline V CDR1 and CDR2: SGHAT, FQDESV (reference sequence). The CDR3 contains 15 residues. The junction had 7 bases not matched to a gene; V was cut back by 2 bases and J by 5 bases. CDR3 region: CASSLREGERETQYF. The CDR3 DNA reads TGTGCCAGCAGCTTACGGGAGGGGGAACGCGAGACCCAGTACTTC. The full variable domain, completed using reference TRBV11-1 and TRBJ2-5, is EAEVAQSPRYKITEKSQAVAFWCDPISGHATLYWYRQILGQGPELLVQFQDESVVDDSQLPKDRFSAERLKGVDSTLKIQPAELGDSAMYLCASSLREGERETQYFGPGTRLLVL.

The V gene is TRBV18, the J gene TRBJ1-6; 9 bases align to TRBD1. V gave up 4 bases and J gave up 11 bases; unmatched junction bases: 0. The CDR3 extends over 12 amino acids. Germline V gives CDR1 KGHSH, CDR2 LQKENI. The CDR3 DNA follows: TGTGCCAGCTCACGGGACAGGGCACCCCTCCACTTT. This encodes CASSRDRAPLHF.

The V and J genes are TRBV30 and TRBJ1-3; D call uncertain. Germline CDR1 and CDR2: GTSNPN and SVGIG (reference sequence). Deletions cut 3 bases from V and 3 bases from J, with 6 bases between. The CDR3 consists of 12 residues. The CDR3 protein is CAWSLIGNTIYF. DNA of the CDR3: TGTGCCTGGAGCCTAATTGGAAACACCATATATTTT. Based on the CDR3 plus reference TRBV30 and TRBJ1-3, the full variable domain is SQTIHQWPATLVQPVGSPLSLECTVEGTSNPNLYWYRQAAGRGLQLLFYSVGIGQISSEVPQNLSASRPQDRQFILSSKKLLLSDSGFYLCAWSLIGNTIYFGEGSWLTVV.

In DNA form, the CDR3 reads TGTGCCAGCAGTTACAATCACGATGAGCAGTTCTTC. Its protein product is CASSYNHDEQFF. The V and J genes are TRBV11-3 and TRBJ2-1; D ambiguous. Germline assignment: CDR1 SGHNT and CDR2 YENEEA. The CDR3 is 12 residues long. V lost 6 bases to trimming and J lost 8 bases, with 11 bases between them.

V usage is TRBV6-6 and J usage is TRBJ1-2, with D possibly matching TRBD1 (5 bases). V lost 5 bases, J lost 4 bases, and 14 bases lay in between. Germline-derived CDR1 and CDR2 are MNHNY and SVGAGI (reference sequence). The CDR3 sequence is 14 residues long. The CDR3 DNA reads as TGTGCCAGCAGTCAGCTCCAGGGTGGCTATGGCTACACCTTC. Encoded protein: CASSQLQGGYGYTF.

In its sample, this clone was seen a few times. The chain links TRBV5-3 to TRBJ1-5, with no clear D. TRBV5-3 qualifies as an ORF whose function is uncertain. The CDR3 extends over 15 amino acids. Trimming took 6 bases from V and 4 from J, leaving 17 bases between them. CDR3 residues: CARMRGEGRNQPQHF. The CDR3, as DNA: TGTGCCAGAATGCGCGGAGAGGGAAGAAATCAGCCCCAGCATTTT.

This chain uses TRBV6-1 with TRBJ2-7; 11 bases are shared with TRBD1. Germline V gives CDR1 MNHNS, CDR2 SASEGT. The CDR3 consists of 19 residues. With 2 bases clipped from V and 3 bases from J, the junction kept 15 bases outside the gene matches. The CDR3 nucleotides read TGTGCCAGCAGTGAATCGGCAGGACAGGGGGCTTTAATACGCTACGAGCAGTACTTC. It is translated as CASSESAGQGALIRYEQYF.

The gene calls are TRBV6-4 and TRBJ2-3, with 7 bases aligning to TRBD2. V was pared by 0 bases and J by 3 bases, with 3 bases of the junction left unmatched. Per germline, CDR1 MRHNA and CDR2 SNTAGT. The CDR3 is 15 residues long. As DNA, the CDR3 is TGTGCCAGCAGTGACTCCGTCGGGAGGACAGATACGCAGTATTTT. Translated: CASSDSVGRTDTQYF.

J is TRBJ2-7 and V is TRBV5-4, with 9 bases aligning to TRBD2. V was pared by 0 bases and J by 0 bases, with 10 bases of the junction left unmatched. CDR3 length equals 18 residues. Germline-derived CDR1 and CDR2 are SGHNT and YYREEE (reference sequence). The CDR3 region has the DNA TGTGCCAGCAGCTTGGTTAGCGGGGGCCGGACGAACTCCTACGAGCAGTACTTC. Translation gives CASSLVSGGRTNSYEQYF.

V usage is TRBV4-2 and J usage is TRBJ2-7; D unclear. Germline CDR1 is LGHNA and CDR2 is YNFKEQ. Trimming cost V 1 base and J 0 bases, with 10 bases left between them. CDR3 size: 15 residues. CDR3 DNA: TGTGCCAGCAGCCAAGTGAGCGCGATCTCCTACGAGCAGTACTTC. It encodes CASSQVSAISYEQYF.

The chain couples TRBV7-3 to TRBJ2-1, with 7 bases aligning to TRBD1. In germline, CDR1 is SGHTA, CDR2 FQGTGA. This CDR3 is built from 13 residues. V dropped 3 bases and J dropped 7; count of bases not matched to a gene: 3. This chain's CDR3 is CASSLYRGNEQFF. The CDR3 nucleotides are TGTGCCAGCAGCTTGTACAGGGGAAATGAGCAGTTCTTC.

This sequence joins TRBV13 and TRBJ2-4, with a tentative D call TRBD2 (5 bases). Deletions cut 3 bases from V and 2 bases from J, with 8 bases between. CDR1 and CDR2 from the germline V gene are PRHDT and FYEKMQ (reference sequence). This CDR3 spans 14 amino acids. CDR3 bases: TGTGCCAGCAGCTTTGGGAGAACCAAAAACATTCAGTACTTC. Translating it yields CASSFGRTKNIQYF.

The chain links TRBV19 to TRBJ2-3; TRBD2 aligns across 10 bases. This CDR3 is 16 amino acids long. Trimming removed 5 bases from V and 2 bases from J; junction bases left unmatched: 7. Germline-derived CDR1 and CDR2 are LNHDA and SQIVND (reference sequence). The CDR3 DNA reads as TGTGCCAGTAGTTTTATAGCGGGAGGCCTCACAGATACGCAGTATTTT. This encodes CASSFIAGGLTDTQYF. The full variable domain, its missing parts supplied by reference TRBV19 and TRBJ2-3, is DGGITQSPKYLFRKEGQNVTLSCEQNLNHDAMYWYRQDPGQGLRLIYYSQIVNDFQKGDIAEGYSVSREKKESFPLTVTSAQKNPTAFYLCASSFIAGGLTDTQYFGPGTRLTVL.

The V call is TRBV27, the J call TRBJ1-6; D uncertain. CDR3 length: 19 residues. Trimming took 0 bases from V and 0 from J, leaving 15 bases between them. Germline loops: CDR1 MNHEY, CDR2 SMNVEV (reference sequence). The CDR3 bases are TGTGCCAGCAGTTTATCCCGCTGGGTAGGGAGCTCCTATAATTCACCCCTCCACTTT. Translated: CASSLSRWVGSSYNSPLHF.

This clone was detected only a few times. The gene calls are TRBV5-5 and TRBJ1-5; maybe TRBD1 (5 bases). The germline V gene encodes CDR1 SGHKS and CDR2 YYEKEE (reference sequence). The CDR3 length is 14 residues. Trimming took 2 bases from V and 1 from J, leaving 7 bases between them. Here the CDR3 DNA reads TGTGCCAGCAGCTTTTCAGGGAGCAATCAGCCCCAGCATTTT. It is translated as CASSFSGSNQPQHF.

The CDR3 sequence: CASSLPPDQPQHF. CDR3 DNA: TGTGCCAGCAGTTTACCCCCAGATCAGCCCCAGCATTTT. The J gene is TRBJ1-5, the V gene TRBV12-3 or TRBV12-4, with D uncertain. The CDR3 extends over 13 amino acids. The ends were cut back, 2 bases at V and 5 bases at J, with 7 bases in the middle.

CDR3 region: CASANRGGNTEAFF. In DNA, the CDR3 is TGTGCCAGCGCAAACAGGGGAGGGAACACTGAAGCTTTCTTT. The rearrangement uses TRBV7-9 and TRBJ1-1; 7 bases map to TRBD1. The germline CDR1 and CDR2 sequences are SEHNR and FQNEAQ (reference sequence). V shed 8 bases, J shed 1 base, and the junction held 7 bases outside the gene matches. This CDR3 has 14 amino acids.